The present TCR beta chain was sequenced within a study of shared clonotypes between healthy human individuals. About the study: Each donor contributed plates that comprised three CD4 naive, three CD4 memory, two CD8 naive and one CD8 memory. Study results and limitations: Naive subsets generally had larger estimated richness than memory subsets. Clonotypes not shared had lower generation probabilities than those common to all four donors.

There are a few counts of this clone. No antigen is known for it. Germline V gene data show CDR1 as SGHRS and CDR2 as YFSETQ. This CDR3 is 15 amino acids long. V dropped 4 bases and J dropped 0 bases, with 12 bases sitting between them. Here immunoSEQ multiplex PCR was the method, and the copy in TCRdb shows in-frame clones only, minus some. The table shows approximately 250,000 clones, with just over 65% occurring only once. Sequencing was performed on memory CD4+ T cells sorted from blood. Subset indicated: CD45RA-negative fraction. This sequence was found in a man aged 25 to 45 in good health. This chain uses TRBV5-1 with TRBJ2-3, with D unclear. CDR3 DNA sequence: TGCGCCAGCAGCAGTGCGGCAGCTAGCACAGATACGCAGTATTTT. The encoded protein is CASSSAAASTDTQYF.